These 24 T cell receptor beta chains share one sample of origin, sequenced in a study of read filtering for tumor transcriptome and immune sequencing. This library used about 360 ng RNA and molecular barcoded adaptors spanning alpha/delta and beta/gamma chains. Each CDR3 protein gets one entry after TCRdb re-called the reads with MiXCR. The sample has approximately 61,000 distinct CDR3 sequences; about 21% are singletons. Sequencing input: a population of CD138-negative cells sorted from bone marrow. The receptors come from a donor at least 40 years old with multiple myeloma.

The chain employs TRBV28 and TRBJ1-3, with 9 positions matching TRBD1. The CDR3 is 14 residues long. Germline values: CDR1 MDHEN, CDR2 SYDVKM. With V trimmed by 7 bases and J by 4 bases, 5 bases remained unmatched. CDR3 DNA sequence: TGTGCCAGCACAGGACAGGGGTTAGGAAACACCATATATTTT. Its translation: CASTGQGLGNTIYF.

This clonotype occurred a few times. This may be a read error, as it is one base from a much larger clone. This chain connects TRBV29-1 to TRBJ1-1; D ambiguous. Trimming removed 4 bases at V and 1 base at J, with 4 bases between. The CDR3 sequence is 11 residues long. Germline CDR1 SQVTM, CDR2 ANQGSEA. The CDR3 bases are TGCAGCGTTGGGAAGAACACTGAAGCTTTCTTT. Translated, it gives CSVGKNTEAFF.

This clonotype was seen at least ten times. V and J are TRBV21-1 and TRBJ2-3; the table's D call, TRBD1, was not checked against the DNA. TRBV21-1 is listed as a pseudogene. The CDR3 is made up of 17 amino acids. The chain's CDR3 is CASSISRPGLAPDTQYF. CDR3 DNA sequence: TGTGCCAGCAGCATAAGTCGTCCGGGACTAGCACCAGATACGCAGTATTTT.

Many counts were recorded for this clonotype. J is TRBJ2-5 and V is TRBV7-8, with 10 bases lining up with TRBD1. The length of the CDR3 is 14 residues. CDR1 SGHVS and CDR2 FQNEAQ come from the germline V gene. Losses at the gene ends were 5 bases for V and 5 bases for J; bases not matched to a gene: 5. The chain's CDR3 is CASSMRQGAETQYF. CDR3 DNA sequence: TGTGCCAGCAGCATGAGACAGGGGGCTGAGACCCAGTACTTC.

The table lists this clonotype with many counts. The CDR3 bases are TGCGCCAGCAGCTTAGGTGGGGCCAAAAACATTCAGTACTTC. It yields the protein CASSLGGAKNIQYF. The V gene is TRBV5-1, the J gene TRBJ2-4; no definite D call. Germline CDR1 SGHRS, CDR2 YFSETQ. The germline V and J ends were trimmed by 2 bases and 1 base, with 7 bases remaining between them. The CDR3 spans 14 residues.

This clonotype came up a few times. The chain links TRBV6-5 to TRBJ2-2; D is unresolved. This CDR3 has 12 residues. Germline V gene lookup returns CDR1 MNHEY and CDR2 SVGAGI. V lost 3 bases to trimming and J lost 4 bases, with 3 bases between them. As DNA, the CDR3 is TGTGCCAGCAGTTATGCCACCGGGGAGCTGTTTTTT. Its protein product is CASSYATGELFF.

This clonotype has at least ten counts. This sequence joins TRBV7-3 and TRBJ2-5, with D tentatively TRBD2 (5 bases). Deletions cut 5 bases from V and 2 bases from J, with 9 bases between. Germline lookup yields CDR1 SGHTA and CDR2 FQGTGA. There are 13 residues in the CDR3. The CDR3 loop is CASSRGLQETQYF. In nucleotides, the CDR3 is TGTGCCAGCAGCCGGGGTCTGCAAGAGACCCAGTACTTC.

This clonotype appeared a few times. The chain combines TRBV20-1 with TRBJ2-7; TRBD2 aligns across 9 bases. The CDR3 covers 13 residues. Trimming at V came to 6 bases and at J to 12 bases, leaving 15 bases not matched to a gene. CDR1 and CDR2 (germline): DFQATT, SNEGSKA (reference sequence). The CDR3 DNA reads TGCAGTGCCTTAGTGCGGGGGGGAGGGAGCAGGTACTTC. Translation gives CSALVRGGGSRYF.

This clonotype occurred many times. The chain combines TRBV6-2 or TRBV6-3 with TRBJ2-5; the D is unclear. V was cut by 7 bases and J by 0 bases, with 12 bases left in between. The CDR3 length is 14 residues. The germline gives CDR1 MNHEY, CDR2 SVGEGT. CDR3 amino acids: CASTPHRNQETQYF. CDR3 in DNA: TGTGCCAGCACCCCCCATAGGAACCAAGAGACCCAGTACTTC.

V usage is TRBV28 and J usage is TRBJ2-5; D gene uncertain. CDR1 is MDHEN, CDR2 SYDVKM, per germline. CDR3 length equals 14 residues. V was shortened by 6 bases and J by 4 bases, with 15 bases between the two germline ends. CDR3 in DNA: TGTGCCAGCAGATCCCGCAATTTCTTAGAGACCCAGTACTTC. It translates to CASRSRNFLETQYF. The full variable domain, in which reference TRBV28 and TRBJ2-5 provide the parts outside the CDR3, is DVKVTQSSRYLVKRTGEKVFLECVQDMDHENMFWYRQDPGLGLRLIYFSYDVKMKEKGDIPEGYSVSREKKERFSLILESASTNQTSMYLCASRSRNFLETQYFGPGTRLLVL.

The table lists this clonotype with many counts. V usage is TRBV3-1 and J usage is TRBJ2-5; TRBD2 aligns across 15 bases. The CDR3 has 16 residues. V trimming: 4 bases; J trimming: 3 bases; junction bases outside the gene matches: 3. Per the germline V gene, CDR1 is LGHDT and CDR2 is YNNKEL (reference sequence). The CDR3, as DNA: TGTGCCAGCAGCCTCGGGACTAGCGGGGGGAAAGAGACCCAGTACTTC. This sequence encodes CASSLGTSGGKETQYF.

For this clonotype: A read error may be the cause here, since a much bigger clone is one base away. V and J are TRBV7-9 and TRBJ2-5; 9 bases map to TRBD1. CDR1 SEHNR and CDR2 FQNEAQ come from the germline V gene (reference sequence). The CDR3 has 15 residues. The CDR3 here is CVSRRYRDREETQYF. Written as DNA, the CDR3 is TGTGTCAGCAGACGCTACCGGGACAGGGAAGAGACCCAGTACTTC.

In the case of this clonotype: The junction does not match germline at one end; this may be a read error. This chain uses TRBV20-1 with TRBJ1-1, with 7 bases fitting TRBD1. Germline lookup yields CDR1 DFQATT and CDR2 SNEGSKA (reference sequence). The CDR3 is 13 amino acids. The CDR3 DNA reads as TGCAGTGCCCAGGGCAGGGGGAACACTGGAGCTTTCTTT. This encodes CSAQGRGNTGAFF.

This clonotype qualifies as medium-sized. The V and J genes are TRBV7-9 and TRBJ2-7, with 7 bases identical to TRBD2. CDR3 length equals 13 residues. Germline values: CDR1 SEHNR, CDR2 FQNEAQ (reference sequence). V dropped 5 bases and J dropped 3; count of bases not matched to a gene: 4. CDR3 sequence: CASSVGLGYEQYF. The CDR3 region has the DNA TGTGCCAGCAGCGTAGGACTAGGCTACGAGCAGTACTTC.

Within the sample, this clonotype is medium-sized. The V and J genes are TRBV28 and TRBJ2-1; 12 nucleotides align to TRBD2. Germline trimming cut 5 bases from V and 13 bases from J; bases unmatched to any gene: 9. The CDR3 loop spans 14 amino acids. Germline V gives CDR1 MDHEN, CDR2 SYDVKM. CDR3 protein: CASSEGLAGGLQFF. DNA for the CDR3: TGTGCCAGCAGTGAGGGGCTAGCGGGAGGGCTTCAGTTCTTC.

This clonotype appeared many times. This chain uses TRBV29-1 with TRBJ2-3; D remains ambiguous. The CDR3 is 12 amino acids. V was shortened by 1 base and J by 0 bases, with 2 bases between the two germline ends. Per the germline V gene, CDR1 is SQVTM and CDR2 is ANQGSEA. CDR3: CSVEASTDTQYF. CDR3 nucleotides: TGCAGCGTTGAAGCTAGCACAGATACGCAGTATTTT.

With respect to this clonotype: A much larger clone is a single base away; this may be a read error. The chain uses TRBV7-2 and TRBJ2-2; weak D call: TRBD2 (6 bases). This CDR3 region has 14 residues. Germline values: CDR1 SGHTA, CDR2 FQGNSA. Trimming left V 5 bases short and J 7 bases short, with 14 bases between. The DNA of the CDR3 is TGTGCCAGCAGCGTATTCTCTAGCGACGGGGAGCTGTTTTTT. The encoded protein is CASSVFSSDGELFF.

This clonotype was observed a handful of times. The chain is built from TRBV27 and TRBJ2-2, with D tentatively TRBD1 or TRBD2 (5 bases each). The V end was cut by 2 bases, the J end by 6 bases, with 16 bases between. CDR3 length: 16 amino acids. Per germline, CDR1 MNHEY and CDR2 SMNVEV (reference sequence). CDR3 residues: CASSLSWDLFAGELFF. The CDR3 bases are TGTGCCAGCAGTTTAAGCTGGGACCTGTTTGCCGGGGAGCTGTTTTTT.

In its sample, this clonotype was seen a few times. J is TRBJ1-4 and V is TRBV6-1; D may be TRBD1 (5 bases). CDR1 is MNHNS and CDR2 is SASEGT in the germline V gene. The length of the CDR3 is 17 residues. With 7 bases removed from V and 1 base from J, the gap between germline ends came to 19 bases. CDR3 bases: TGTGCCAGCAAACCACAGGCCGCCACTCTAACTAATGAAAAACTGTTTTTT. Protein sequence: CASKPQAATLTNEKLFF.

CDR3 nucleotide sequence: TGTGCCATTGGGGGAGCATCGAGGGGAACCGGGGAGCTGTTTTTT. Amino acids: CAIGGASRGTGELFF. The J gene is TRBJ2-2, the V gene TRBV12-3 or TRBV12-4; perhaps D is TRBD1 or TRBD2 (5 bases each). Trimming removed 10 bases at V and 5 bases at J, with 20 bases between. The CDR3 is made up of 15 amino acids.

This clonotype was counted ten times or more. This chain connects TRBV20-1 to TRBJ2-5; maybe TRBD1 (6 bases). The CDR3 is 11 residues long. Germline values: CDR1 DFQATT, CDR2 SNEGSKA (reference sequence). V was cut by 6 bases and J by 2 bases, with 7 bases left in between. DNA for the CDR3: TGCAGTGCCGGACAGCAAGAGACCCAGTACTTC. The encoded protein is CSAGQQETQYF.

The V and J genes are TRBV29-1 and TRBJ1-1; D gene ambiguous. Germline CDR1 is SQVTM and CDR2 is ANQGSEA. V was clipped by 6 bases and J by 0 bases, with 11 bases between them. This CDR3 contains 13 residues. The CDR3 nucleotides are TGCAGCGTCGTCCCGACGGTGAACACTGAAGCTTTCTTT. This gives the protein CSVVPTVNTEAFF. Variable domain in full (rest from reference TRBV29-1 and TRBJ1-1): SAVISQKPSRDICQRGTSLTIQCQVDSQVTMMFWYRQQPGQSLTLIATANQGSEATYESGFVIDKFPISRPNLTFSTLTVSNMSPEDSSIYLCSVVPTVNTEAFFGQGTRLTVV.

The table lists this clonotype with many counts. V and J are TRBV18 and TRBJ2-7; D gene uncertain. Germline CDR1 KGHSH, CDR2 LQKENI. Trimming removed 5 bases at V and 3 bases at J, with 11 bases between. The CDR3 runs 13 residues. CDR3 DNA sequence: TGTGCCAGCTCAGGATTCAGCAACTACGAGCAGTACTTC. This sequence encodes CASSGFSNYEQYF.

This clonotype was seen ten or more times. This sequence joins TRBV3-1 and TRBJ1-1; the D is unclear. The length of the CDR3 is 13 residues. Germline V CDR1 and CDR2: LGHDT, YNNKEL (reference sequence). The germline V and J ends were trimmed by 8 bases and 5 bases, with 15 bases remaining between them. CDR3 in DNA: TGTGCCAGCCGGGGAGGGTCACGGACTGAAGCTTTCTTT. Protein product: CASRGGSRTEAFF. The complete variable domain, with remaining parts taken from reference TRBV3-1 and TRBJ1-1, reads DTAVSQTPKYLVTQMGNDKSIKCEQNLGHDTMYWYKQDSKKFLKIMFSYNNKELIINETVPNRFSPKSPDKAHLNLHINSLELGDSAVYFCASRGGSRTEAFFGQGTRLTVV.